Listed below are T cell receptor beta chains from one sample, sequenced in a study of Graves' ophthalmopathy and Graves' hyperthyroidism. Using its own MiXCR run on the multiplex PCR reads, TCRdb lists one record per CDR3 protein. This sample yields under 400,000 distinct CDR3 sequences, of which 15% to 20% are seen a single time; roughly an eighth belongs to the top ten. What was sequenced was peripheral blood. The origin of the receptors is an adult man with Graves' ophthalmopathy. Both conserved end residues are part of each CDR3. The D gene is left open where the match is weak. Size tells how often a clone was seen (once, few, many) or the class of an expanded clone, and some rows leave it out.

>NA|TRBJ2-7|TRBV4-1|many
CASSRTPGSYEQYF
TGCGCCAGCAGTCGAACACCAGGCTCCTACGAGCAGTACTTC
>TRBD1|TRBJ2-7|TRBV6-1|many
CAIDRVRYEQYF
TGTGCCATAGACAGGGTAAGGTACGAGCAGTACTTC
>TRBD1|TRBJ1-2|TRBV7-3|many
CASSLYRTGTYGYTF
TGTGCCAGCAGCTTATACAGGACAGGGACCTATGGCTACACCTTC
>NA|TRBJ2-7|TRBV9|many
CASSIRTESLQYF
TGTGCCAGCAGCATTCGGACGGAATCCTTGCAGTACTTC
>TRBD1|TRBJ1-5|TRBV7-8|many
CASSLQSGGQPQHF
TGTGCCAGCAGCTTACAGTCAGGGGGCCAGCCCCAGCATTTT
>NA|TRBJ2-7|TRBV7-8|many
CASQGASDSEQYF
TGTGCCAGCCAAGGGGCTAGCGATAGCGAGCAGTACTTC
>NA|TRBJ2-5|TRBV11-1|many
CASSTGTFRALRQETQYF
TGTGCCAGCAGCACCGGGACATTTCGGGCATTGAGGCAAGAGACCCAGTACTTC
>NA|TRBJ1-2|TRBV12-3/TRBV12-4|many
CASSPWVGGGYTF
TGTGCCAGCAGCCCTTGGGTTGGTGGAGGCTACACCTTC
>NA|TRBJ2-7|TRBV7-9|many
CASSSRLDEQYF
TGTGCCAGCAGCTCAAGACTAGACGAGCAGTACTTC
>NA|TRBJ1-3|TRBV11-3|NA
CASSLGKGTWGNTIYF
TGTGCCAGCAGCTTAGGAAAAGGGACCTGGGGAAACACCATATATTTT
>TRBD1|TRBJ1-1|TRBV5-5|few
CASRATAGQLNTEAFF
TGTGCCAGCAGGGCGACCGCGGGACAGCTGAACACTGAAGCTTTCTTT
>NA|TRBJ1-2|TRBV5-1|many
CASSPEGGNYGYTF
TGCGCCAGCAGTCCGGAAGGTGGTAACTATGGCTACACCTTC
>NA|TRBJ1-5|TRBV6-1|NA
CASSGQPNQPQHF
TGTGCCAGCAGTGGGCAGCCCAATCAGCCCCAGCATTTT
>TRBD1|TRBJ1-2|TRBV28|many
CASSPGQGLGYTF
TGTGCCAGCAGTCCCGGACAGGGACTGGGCTACACCTTC
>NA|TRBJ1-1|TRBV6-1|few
CASSPTDRKNTEAYF
TGTGCCAGCAGCCCAACCGACAGAAAGAACACTGAAGCTTACTTT
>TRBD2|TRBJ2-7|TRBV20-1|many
CSATGTSGRPPTYEQYF
TGCAGTGCTACCGGGACTAGCGGTAGACCCCCAACCTACGAGCAGTACTTC
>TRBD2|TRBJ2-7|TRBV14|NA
CASSLRREINPAGGRAVYEQYF
TGTGCCAGCAGCCTCCGCCGGGAAATTAACCCCGCGGGCGGGAGGGCCGTGTACGAGCAGTACTTC
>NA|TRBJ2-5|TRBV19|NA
CASSTRSSQETQYF
TGTGCCAGTAGTACCCGGAGCTCTCAAGAGACCCAGTACTTC
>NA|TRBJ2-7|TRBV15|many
CATSVAGFGYEQYF
TGTGCCACCAGCGTCGCCGGGTTTGGCTACGAGCAGTACTTC
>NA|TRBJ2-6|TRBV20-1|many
CSAFNPSGANVLTF
TGCAGTGCTTTCAACCCCTCCGGGGCCAACGTCCTGACTTTC
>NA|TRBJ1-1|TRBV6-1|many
CASSHENTEAFF
TGTGCCAGCAGCCATGAAAACACTGAAGCTTTCTTT
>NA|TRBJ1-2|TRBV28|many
CASSLSGLAYGYTF
TGTGCCAGCAGTTTATCAGGCCTCGCCTATGGCTACACCTTC
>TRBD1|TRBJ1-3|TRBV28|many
CASSNPGQGGNTIYF
TGTGCCAGCAGCAATCCGGGACAGGGAGGAAACACCATATATTTT
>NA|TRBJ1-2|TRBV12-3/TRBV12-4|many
CASSLAAENYGYTF
TGTGCCAGCAGTTTAGCGGCGGAGAACTATGGCTACACCTTC
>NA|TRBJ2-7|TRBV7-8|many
CASSQRVGGSYEQYF
TGTGCCAGCAGCCAGCGGGTCGGGGGCTCCTACGAGCAGTACTTC
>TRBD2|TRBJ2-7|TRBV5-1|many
CASSLMAGLAGIEQYF
TGCGCCAGCAGCTTGATGGCGGGACTAGCGGGGATCGAGCAGTACTTC
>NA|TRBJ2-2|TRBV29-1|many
CSVEDSSGQNTGELFF
TGCAGCGTTGAGGACTCATCGGGACAGAACACCGGGGAGCTGTTTTTT
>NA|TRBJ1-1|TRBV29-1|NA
CSVGGVGSTEAFF
TGCAGCGTTGGTGGGGTGGGGAGCACTGAAGCTTTCTTT
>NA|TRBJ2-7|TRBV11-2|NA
CASGLPYEQYF
TGTGCCAGCGGATTACCTTACGAGCAGTACTTC
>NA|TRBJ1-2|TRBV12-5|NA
CASGLPGSHGYTF
TGTGCTAGTGGTCTCCCCGGATCCCATGGCTACACCTTC
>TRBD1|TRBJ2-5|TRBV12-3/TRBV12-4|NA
CASSFWVSLKDREETQYF
TGTGCCAGCAGTTTTTGGGTCTCCCTAAAGGACAGGGAAGAGACCCAGTACTTC
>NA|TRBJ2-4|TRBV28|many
CASRHRTGKIAKNIQYF
TGTGCCAGCAGACACCGGACGGGAAAAATAGCCAAAAACATTCAGTACTTC
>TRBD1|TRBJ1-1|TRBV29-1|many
CSVERGTENTEAFF
TGCAGCGTTGAACGGGGGACAGAGAACACTGAAGCTTTCTTT
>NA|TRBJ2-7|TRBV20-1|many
CSAREGRASF
TGCAGTGCTAGAGAGGGCCGGGCTTCCTTC
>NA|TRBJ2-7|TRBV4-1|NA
CASSQDAGVLYEQSF
TGCGCCAGCAGCCAAGATGCTGGGGTGTTGTACGAGCAGTCCTTC
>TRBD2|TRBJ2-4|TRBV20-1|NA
CSARDWIAGAKNVQYF
TGCAGTGCTAGAGATTGGATAGCGGGAGCCAAAAACGTTCAGTACTTC
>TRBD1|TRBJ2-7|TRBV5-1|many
CASSLEGQWGYEQYF
TGCGCCAGCAGCTTGGAGGGACAGTGGGGATACGAGCAGTACTTC
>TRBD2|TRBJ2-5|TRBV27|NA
CASSSMDGRVGQETQYF
TGTGCCAGCAGTTCGATGGACGGGAGGGTAGGCCAAGAGACCCAGTACTTC
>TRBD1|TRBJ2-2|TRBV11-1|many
CASSCDPGQGNRELFF
TGTGCCAGCAGCTGCGATCCGGGACAGGGAAATCGGGAGCTGTTTTTT
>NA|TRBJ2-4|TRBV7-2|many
CASSLALRGGLTKNIQYF
TGTGCCAGCAGCTTAGCGTTAAGGGGGGGATTGACCAAAAACATTCAGTACTTC
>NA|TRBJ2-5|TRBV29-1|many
CSVLGSGSETQYF
TGCAGCGTCCTAGGGTCCGGTTCGGAGACCCAGTACTTC
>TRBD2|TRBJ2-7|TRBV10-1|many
CASSESVSGRLLF
TGCGCCAGCAGTGAGTCGGTTAGCGGGAGGTTACTCTTC
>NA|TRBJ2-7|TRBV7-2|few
CASSGGTHRNEQYF
TGTGCCAGCAGCGGGGGGACCCATCGGAACGAGCAGTACTTC
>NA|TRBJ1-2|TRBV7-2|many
CASSMQPEGTGDF
TGTGCCAGCAGCATGCAGCCCGAAGGGACGGGCGACTTC
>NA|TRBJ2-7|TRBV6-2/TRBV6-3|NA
CASSLYRDSYEQYF
TGTGCCAGCAGTCTCTACAGGGACTCCTACGAGCAGTACTTC
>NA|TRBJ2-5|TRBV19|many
CASGGALGETQYF
TGTGCCAGTGGGGGGGCCCTGGGGGAGACCCAGTACTTC
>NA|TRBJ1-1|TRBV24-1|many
CATSDLVGVAFF
TGTGCCACCAGTGATTTGGTGGGGGTCGCTTTCTTT
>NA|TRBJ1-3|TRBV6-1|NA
CASSAREFAGNTIYF
TGTGCCAGCAGTGCCCGTGAGTTCGCTGGAAACACCATATATTTT
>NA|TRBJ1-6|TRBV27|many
CASSLTGFGANSPLHF
TGTGCCAGCAGTTTAACTGGGTTCGGGGCTAATTCACCCCTCCACTTT
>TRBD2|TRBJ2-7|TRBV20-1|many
CSARLAGGSYEQYF
TGCAGTGCTAGGCTAGCGGGAGGCTCCTACGAGCAGTACTTC
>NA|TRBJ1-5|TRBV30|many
CAWSDRRNQPQHF
TGTGCCTGGAGTGACAGGAGGAATCAGCCCCAGCATTTT
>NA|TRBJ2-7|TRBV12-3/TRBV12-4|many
CASSLGRDEQYF
TGTGCCAGCAGTTTAGGCAGGGACGAGCAGTACTTC
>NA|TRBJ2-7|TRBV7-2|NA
CASSLPWTREQYF
TGTGCCAGCAGCTTACCGTGGACGCGGGAGCAGTACTTC
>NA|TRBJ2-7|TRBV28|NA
CASSFPRERYEQYF
TGTGCCAGCAGTTTTCCCAGGGAAAGATACGAGCAGTACTTC
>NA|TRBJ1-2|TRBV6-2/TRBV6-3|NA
CASSYIPGTGSYTF
TGTGCCAGCAGTTACATTCCAGGAACGGGAAGCTACACCTTC
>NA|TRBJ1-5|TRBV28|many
CASRPTTTHSNQPQHF
TGTGCCAGCAGGCCTACGACGACCCATAGCAATCAGCCCCAGCATTTT
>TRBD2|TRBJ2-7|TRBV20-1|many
CSVPGLAGVEQYF
TGCAGTGTTCCGGGACTAGCGGGAGTCGAGCAGTACTTC
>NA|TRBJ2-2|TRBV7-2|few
CASSSDGRYAGELFF
TGTGCCAGCAGCTCTGATGGACGGTATGCCGGGGAGCTGTTTTTT
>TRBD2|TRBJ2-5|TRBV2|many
CASSPSGGYQETQYF
TGTGCCAGCAGTCCTAGCGGGGGTTACCAAGAGACCCAGTACTTC